This TCR beta chain was obtained from a study of radiation and T cells in renal cell carcinoma (dated by TCRdb to about 2020). Describing the broader study: A total of some 55 samples underwent TCR beta sequencing, made up of approximately 26 tumors and some 27 peripheral blood samples. The last blood draw happened 4 weeks after radiation, timed to coincide with nephrectomy. Across all 55 or so samples, under 5,000,000 unique CDR3 nucleotide sequences encoding 2 million to 3 million unique CDR3 amino acid sequences were identified. Study-wide findings and limitations: No pretreatment tumor biopsies were available, so the baseline intratumoral presence of clonotypes could not be determined. Blood repertoire dynamics were not followed beyond 4 weeks after treatment. An increase in top tumor clonotypes in blood was observed from baseline to 2 weeks post-radiation, followed by contraction by 4 weeks, which was taken to suggest transient expansion of tumor-resident clones. Because the trial had a single-armed design, the trial could not examine how radiation dose or scheduling affected the TCR repertoire.

This sample's time point label indicates: blood 4 weeks post-SBRT, at nephrectomy. According to the study, the label for this sample's treatment or condition signals: 15 Gy SBRT to primary tumor, nephrectomy 4 weeks later. Samples came from a clinical trial, in which primary renal cell carcinomas received 15 Gy stereotactic body radiation therapy followed by nephrectomy 4 weeks later. Serial peripheral blood from radiation-treated patients was sampled at baseline, 2 weeks and 4 weeks after SBRT to track tumor-enriched clonotypes. Renal cell carcinoma with clear cell pathology was present in all patients. The QIAamp DNA Blood Mini Kit (Qiagen) was used to prepare genomic DNA for TCR sequencing. Only samples passing all quality control checks were included in the analyses. On this clone: Its antigen has not been determined. One base away there is no much larger clone; base qualities are not given.

TCR beta libraries were generated from genomic DNA with the immunoSEQ kit, following the manufacturer's recommendations. Library preparation used a first multiplex PCR with proprietary primers, then a second PCR adding unique barcodes, with bead cleanups after each round. Each sample batch included a kit-provided positive control reaction and a negative control reaction. The final libraries were assessed on an Agilent 4200 TapeStation D1000 ScreenTape, pooled by volume, and quantified by qPCR. Sequencing was performed on an Illumina NextSeq500 with a MidOutput 150-cycle cartridge, and 156 Read1 and 15 Index1 cycles were run with kit custom primers. The pooled library was loaded at approximately 1 pM, with an approximately 21% PhiX control spiked in. Turning to the authors' computational methods: Vendor-processed data were analyzed in R, and a clonotype was defined as all T cells sharing the same CDR3 nucleotide sequence. For clone abundance analyses, frequencies were normalized to the 10,000 most abundant clones per sample. Public T cell clones, which averaged fewer than five per sample, were excluded before analysis. Tumor-enriched and baseline blood-enriched clonotypes were defined by at least a 32-fold difference in abundance between compartments. A beta-binomial differential abundance model was used to identify clonotypes that were expanded or contracted between blood time points. Similarity between tumor and blood repertoires was quantified using the Baroni-Urbani and Buser coefficient, and groups were compared with two-tailed Wilcoxon tests in R. This immuneACCESS table, as held by TCRdb, lists in-frame sequences with V and J called but not all clones. Of the missing ones, under half trace to an unresolved V gene in checked studies; the others have no known cause. V and J calls and clone size follow that table, whereas D and trimming were derived from the DNA. Counted in this sample were approximately 40,000 clones; roughly 85% of them appeared once. 25% to 35% of the sample belongs to the ten largest clones.

The CDR3 has 15 amino acids, counting the end cysteine and phenylalanine. Left in the record is the CDR3 DNA by itself, 45 bases read in frame from the first base. CDR1 and CDR2 are drawn from the germline V gene: MNHNS, SASEGT. For this chain, trimming is 4 bases at the V end and 2 bases at the J end, and the number of junction bases without a gene match is 4. Sample: blood, taken from a patient whose treatment included radiotherapy and nephrectomy. This TCR was recovered from a woman aged 65 to 85 with renal cell carcinoma. The receptor chain draws on TRBV6-1 and TRBJ1-5; 8 nucleotides in the junction match TRBD1. The CDR3 is CASSALGQGNQPQHF. The DNA sequence is given as TGTGCCAGCAGTGCTTTGGGACAGGGCAATCAGCCCCAGCATTTT.